This T cell receptor beta chain was profiled in a study of CD8 T cells in ankylosing spondylitis. TCRdb re-derived calls from the 5' RACE reads in MiXCR, one entry per CDR3 protein. Of around 250,000 distinct CDR3 sequences detected, around 11% appear once; the ten largest clones hold under 7%. Study-wide points: Matched synovial fluid from ankylosing spondylitis patients was reported to be enriched for disease-linked clones. Earlier work had already found some motif variants in reactive arthritis synovial fluid and blood.

V gave up 7 bases and J gave up 7 bases, with 16 bases separating them. The CDR3 contains 13 residues. Germline CDR1 reads MNHNS; CDR2 reads SASEGT. This clonotype was detected ten times or more. Its target is not known. The sequencing input was blood, either unsorted or a sorted T cell fraction (not recorded which). This receptor was identified in a male donor with ankylosing spondylitis or in good health (not recorded which). The chain joins TRBV6-1 to TRBJ2-5, with D perhaps matching TRBD1 (5 bases). This CDR3 is CASNGAVPGTQYF. For the CDR3, the DNA is TGTGCCAGCAATGGGGCAGTCCCGGGGACCCAGTACTTC.